The T cell receptor beta chain under discussion was sequenced for a study of shared clonotypes between healthy human individuals. The authors split each subset's genomic DNA evenly across several immunoSEQ plates. The data were produced by immunoSEQ multiplex PCR, yet TCRdb's version contains in-frame clones alone and is incomplete. In the table there are about 2,500,000 clones, around nine tenths of which are singletons. Study observations and caveats: Blood was the only sampled material, and tissue repertoires likely differ.

Of note for this clone: Its antigen is unidentified.

V lost 1 base, J lost 4 bases, and 18 bases lay in between. CDR1 and CDR2 (germline): SGHRS, YFSETQ. CDR3 length: 16 amino acids. Sequencing was performed on naive CD4+ T cells sorted from blood. This sample's subset: CD45RA+ positively selected. This chain links TRBV5-1 with TRBJ2-7; D gene uncertain. This clonotype was obtained from a man younger than 30 in good health. The DNA of the CDR3 is TGCGCCAGCAGCTTGCGTCAAGGAACAGAAGAATACGAGCAGTACTTC. Protein sequence: CASSLRQGTEEYEQYF.